These 10 T cell receptor beta chains were all obtained from the same sample, sequenced in a study of immune evolution from preneoplasia to lung adenocarcinoma. The assay was immunoSEQ multiplex PCR, and TCRdb's table has in-frame clones only and misses some. The sample contains about 2,900 clones, roughly four fifths of which appear only once. The sequenced sample was FFPE adjacent normal lung tissue. Every receptor here comes from a person aged 40-50 years with lung adenocarcinoma.

The gene calls are TRBV19 and TRBJ1-2; D unclear. Per germline, CDR1 LNHDA and CDR2 SQIVND (reference sequence). The CDR3 totals 13 residues. Trimming pared 4 bases from V and 4 bases from J, leaving 10 bases between. The CDR3 DNA reads TGTGCCAGTAGTACTCAGGAAAGCTATGGCTACACCTTC. It translates to CASSTQESYGYTF.

V gene TRBV25-1 combines with J gene TRBJ1-3; no firm D call. Trimming removed 0 bases from V and 4 bases from J, with 10 bases in between. This CDR3 has 15 residues. The germline CDR1 and CDR2 sequences are MGHDK and SYGVNS. The CDR3 sequence: CASSEYEQTGNTIYF. CDR3 bases: TGTGCCAGCAGTGAATATGAGCAAACGGGAAACACCATATATTTT.

The chain is built from TRBV27 and TRBJ1-2; possible D gene TRBD1, 5 bases. This CDR3 has 13 amino acids. Germline loops: CDR1 MNHEY, CDR2 SMNVEV (reference sequence). Trimming left V 2 bases short and J 6 bases short, with 10 bases between. The CDR3 region is CASSLSRRDGYTF. CDR3 coding DNA: TGTGCCAGCAGTTTAAGTCGCAGGGATGGCTACACCTTC.

The CDR3 DNA sequence: TGTGCCAGCAGTGGAACAAGCGGAGGCTATGGCTACACCTTC. This encodes CASSGTSGGYGYTF. The chain is built from TRBV2 and TRBJ1-2; no firm D call. V lost 4 bases and J lost 4, with 13 bases in between. The CDR3 is 14 residues long. Germline assignment: CDR1 SNHLY and CDR2 FYNNEI.

This chain connects TRBV6-1 to TRBJ1-3; a possible D gene is TRBD1 (5 bases). CDR3 length: 17 residues. Germline-derived CDR1 and CDR2 are MNHNS and SASEGT. V was shortened by 1 base and J by 0 bases, with 13 bases between the two germline ends. CDR3 amino acids: CASSEVIGAASGNTIYF. CDR3 coding DNA: TGTGCCAGCAGTGAAGTTATCGGGGCGGCCTCTGGAAACACCATATATTTT.

This clone has a handful of counts. The chain links TRBV30 to TRBJ1-2; no reliable D call. The CDR3 is 13 amino acids. Germline assignment: CDR1 GTSNPN and CDR2 SVGIG (reference sequence). V was clipped by 5 bases and J by 6 bases, with 16 bases between them. The CDR3 DNA sequence: TGTGCCTGGTTTCGGAGATTGGACCATGGCTACACCTTC. This sequence encodes CAWFRRLDHGYTF.

The count of this clone is one. The genes are TRBV29-1 and TRBJ1-2; 7 nucleotides match TRBD1. The germline V gene has CDR1 SQVTM and CDR2 ANQGSEA. V was clipped by 5 bases and J by 4 bases; unmatched bases: 7. The length of the CDR3 is 13 residues. The CDR3: CSVYRDSTYGYTF. In DNA form, the CDR3 reads TGCAGCGTTTATAGGGACAGTACCTATGGCTACACCTTC.

The rearrangement links TRBV7-8 to TRBJ2-3, with D possibly matching TRBD2 (6 bases). From germline, CDR1 is SGHVS and CDR2 FQNEAQ. The CDR3 has 18 residues. V shed 5 bases and J shed 5 bases, with 26 bases lying between them. The CDR3 bases are TGTGCCAGCAGCCAAAAGGGACTGGACCTCGCCCGGAAAGATACGCAGTATTTT. It translates to CASSQKGLDLARKDTQYF. Full variable domain (outside the CDR3, taken from reference TRBV7-8 and TRBJ2-3): GAGVSQSPRYKVAKRGQDVALRCDPISGHVSLFWYQQALGQGPEFLTYFQNEAQLDKSGLPSDRFFAERPEGSVSTLKIQRTQQEDSAVYLCASSQKGLDLARKDTQYFGPGTRLTVL.

The V and J genes are TRBV7-3 and TRBJ2-5; D may match TRBD1 or TRBD2 (5 bases each). Germline CDR1 reads SGHTA; CDR2 reads FQGTGA. V dropped 1 base and J dropped 4 bases, with 13 bases sitting between them. CDR3 length: 15 amino acids. The CDR3 nucleotides are TGTGCCAGCAGCTTAAATGGGGGTAGGGCAGAGACCCAGTACTTC. Translated, it gives CASSLNGGRAETQYF.

The chain employs TRBV7-6 and TRBJ2-7; D is ambiguous. Deletions cut 2 bases from V and 7 bases from J, with 9 bases between. The CDR3 is made up of 12 amino acids. The germline V gene encodes CDR1 SGHVS and CDR2 FNYEAQ. The CDR3 DNA reads as TGTGCCAGCAGCTTAAGGCAGGAGGAGCAGTACTTC. Protein product: CASSLRQEEQYF.